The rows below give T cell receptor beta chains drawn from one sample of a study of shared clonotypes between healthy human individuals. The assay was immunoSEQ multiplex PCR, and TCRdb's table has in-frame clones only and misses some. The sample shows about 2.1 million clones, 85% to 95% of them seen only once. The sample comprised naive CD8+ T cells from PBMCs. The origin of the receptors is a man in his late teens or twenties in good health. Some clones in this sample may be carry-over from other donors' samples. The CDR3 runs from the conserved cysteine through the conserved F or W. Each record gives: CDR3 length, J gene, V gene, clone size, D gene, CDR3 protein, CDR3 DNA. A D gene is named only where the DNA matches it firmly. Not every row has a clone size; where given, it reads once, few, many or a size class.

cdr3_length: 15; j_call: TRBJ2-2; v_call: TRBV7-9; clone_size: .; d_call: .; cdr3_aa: CASIHKQGYTGELFF; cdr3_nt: TGTGCCAGCATCCACAAGCAGGGATACACCGGGGAGCTGTTTTTT
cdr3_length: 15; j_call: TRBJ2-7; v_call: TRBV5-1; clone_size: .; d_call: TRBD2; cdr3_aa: CASSWGLAGYYEQYF; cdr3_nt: TGCGCCAGCAGCTGGGGACTAGCGGGTTACTACGAGCAGTACTTC
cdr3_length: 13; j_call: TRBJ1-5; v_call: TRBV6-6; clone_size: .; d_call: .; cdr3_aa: CASSFGGGQPQHF; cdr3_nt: TGTGCCAGCAGTTTTGGCGGCGGGCAGCCCCAGCATTTT
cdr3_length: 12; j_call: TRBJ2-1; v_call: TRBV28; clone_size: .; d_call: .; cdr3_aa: CASSLRYNEQFF; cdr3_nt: TGTGCCAGCAGTTTACGGTACAATGAGCAGTTCTTC
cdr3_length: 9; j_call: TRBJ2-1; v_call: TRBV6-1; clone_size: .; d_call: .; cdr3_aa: CASSDEQFF; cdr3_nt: TGTGCCAGCAGTGATGAGCAGTTCTTC
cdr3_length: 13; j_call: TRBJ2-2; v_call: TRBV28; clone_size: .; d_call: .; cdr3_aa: CASSLQTAGELFF; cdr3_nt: TGTGCCAGCAGTCTTCAAACGGCCGGGGAGCTGTTTTTT
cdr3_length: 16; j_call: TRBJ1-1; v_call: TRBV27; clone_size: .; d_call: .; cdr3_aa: CASSFGWPVSNTEAFF; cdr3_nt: TGTGCCAGCAGTTTTGGATGGCCAGTATCTAACACTGAAGCTTTCTTT
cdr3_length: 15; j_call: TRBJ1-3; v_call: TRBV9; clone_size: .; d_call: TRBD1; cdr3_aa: CASKTPGQGTHTIYF; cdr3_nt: TGTGCCAGCAAAACCCCGGGACAGGGTACACACACCATATATTTT
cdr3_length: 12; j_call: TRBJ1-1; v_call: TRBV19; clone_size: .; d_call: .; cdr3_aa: CASSILGVEAFF; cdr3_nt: TGTGCCAGTAGTATCTTAGGGGTTGAAGCTTTCTTT
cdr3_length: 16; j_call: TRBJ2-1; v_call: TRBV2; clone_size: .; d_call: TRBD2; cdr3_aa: CASSERTSAAYNEQFF; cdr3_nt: TGTGCCAGCAGTGAAAGGACTAGCGCCGCCTACAATGAGCAGTTCTTC
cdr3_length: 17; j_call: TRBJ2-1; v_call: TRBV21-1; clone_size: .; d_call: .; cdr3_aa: CASSKESENRRHNEQFF; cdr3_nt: TGTGCCAGCAGTAAAGAGTCAGAAAACAGGAGGCACAATGAGCAGTTCTTC
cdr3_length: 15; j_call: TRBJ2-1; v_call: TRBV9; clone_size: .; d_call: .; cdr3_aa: CASSSSGPSGNEQFF; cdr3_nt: TGTGCCAGCAGCTCAAGTGGCCCATCGGGAAATGAGCAGTTCTTC
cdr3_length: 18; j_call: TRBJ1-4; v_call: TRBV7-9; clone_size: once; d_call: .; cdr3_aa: CASSLPREDRSTNEKLFF; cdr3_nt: TGTGCCAGCAGCCTGCCGCGAGAGGACCGTTCAACTAATGAAAAACTGTTTTTT
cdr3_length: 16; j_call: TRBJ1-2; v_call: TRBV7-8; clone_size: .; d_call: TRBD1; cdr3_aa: CASSLFLQGAPGGYTF; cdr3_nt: TGTGCCAGCAGCTTATTCCTGCAGGGGGCACCGGGTGGCTACACCTTC
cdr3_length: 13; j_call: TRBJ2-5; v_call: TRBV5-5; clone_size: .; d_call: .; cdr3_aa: CASQDREQETQYF; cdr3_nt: TGTGCCAGCCAGGACAGAGAGCAAGAGACCCAGTACTTC
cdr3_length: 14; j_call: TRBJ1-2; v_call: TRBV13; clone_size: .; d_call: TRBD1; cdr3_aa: CASSFGTGGSGYTF; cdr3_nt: TGTGCCAGCAGCTTTGGGACAGGGGGCAGTGGCTACACCTTC
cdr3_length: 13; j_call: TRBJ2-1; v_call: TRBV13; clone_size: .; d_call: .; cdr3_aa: CASSSFGSNEQFF; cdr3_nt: TGTGCCAGCAGCTCCTTCGGGTCTAATGAGCAGTTCTTC
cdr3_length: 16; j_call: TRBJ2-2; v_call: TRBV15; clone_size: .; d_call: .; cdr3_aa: CATSSPGQTNTGELFF; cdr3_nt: TGTGCCACCAGCAGCCCCGGACAGACGAACACCGGGGAGCTGTTTTTT
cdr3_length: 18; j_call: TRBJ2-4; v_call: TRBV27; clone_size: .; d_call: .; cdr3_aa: CASSLPEGGESNKNIQYF; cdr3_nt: TGTGCCAGCAGTTTACCTGAGGGTGGAGAGTCCAACAAAAACATTCAGTACTTC
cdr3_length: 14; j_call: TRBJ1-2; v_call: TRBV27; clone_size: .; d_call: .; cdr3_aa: CASRPGGPFYGYTF; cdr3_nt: TGTGCCAGCAGACCGGGGGGACCATTCTATGGCTACACCTTC
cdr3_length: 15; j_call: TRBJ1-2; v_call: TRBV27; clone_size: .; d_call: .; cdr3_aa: CASSGDGGPSYGYTF; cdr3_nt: TGTGCCAGCAGTGGGGACGGGGGCCCAAGCTATGGCTACACCTTC
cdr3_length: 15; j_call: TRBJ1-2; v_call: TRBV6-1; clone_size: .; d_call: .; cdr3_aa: CASSSLPPTYYGYTF; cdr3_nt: TGTGCCAGCAGCTCACTTCCCCCGACATACTATGGCTACACCTTC
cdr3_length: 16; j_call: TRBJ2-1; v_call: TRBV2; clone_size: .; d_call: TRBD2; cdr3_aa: CASSERLAVTGDEQFF; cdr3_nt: TGTGCCAGCAGTGAAAGACTAGCGGTGACCGGGGATGAGCAGTTCTTC
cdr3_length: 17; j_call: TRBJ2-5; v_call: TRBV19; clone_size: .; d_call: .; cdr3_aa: CASSVAFSGLGQETQYF; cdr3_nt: TGTGCCAGTAGCGTCGCTTTCAGCGGTTTAGGCCAAGAGACCCAGTACTTC
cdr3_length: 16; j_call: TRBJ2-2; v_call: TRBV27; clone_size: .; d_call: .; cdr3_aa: CASSFVPNGWAGELFF; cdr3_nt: TGTGCCAGCAGTTTTGTCCCGAACGGATGGGCCGGGGAGCTGTTTTTT
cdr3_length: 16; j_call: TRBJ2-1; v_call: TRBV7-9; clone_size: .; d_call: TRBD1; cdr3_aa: CASSPPEGQGFNEQFF; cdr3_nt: TGTGCCAGCAGCCCCCCCGAGGGACAGGGATTCAATGAGCAGTTCTTC
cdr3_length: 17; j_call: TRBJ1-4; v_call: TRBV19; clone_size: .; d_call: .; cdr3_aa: CASSGRATGMANEKLFF; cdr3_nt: TGTGCCAGCAGCGGAAGGGCAACAGGGATGGCTAATGAAAAACTGTTTTTT
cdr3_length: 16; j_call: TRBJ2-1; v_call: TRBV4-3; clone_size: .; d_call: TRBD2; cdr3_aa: CASSQGFGRGYNEQFF; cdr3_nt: TGCGCCAGCAGCCAAGGGTTCGGGAGGGGTTACAATGAGCAGTTCTTC
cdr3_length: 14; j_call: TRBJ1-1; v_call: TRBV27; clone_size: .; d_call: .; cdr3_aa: CASSLRGPNTEAFF; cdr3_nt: TGTGCCAGCAGTTTGAGAGGCCCGAACACTGAAGCTTTCTTT
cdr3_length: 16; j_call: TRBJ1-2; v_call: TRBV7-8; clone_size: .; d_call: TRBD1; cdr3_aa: CASSLDQGANYYGYTF; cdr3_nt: TGTGCCAGCAGCTTAGACCAGGGGGCGAACTACTATGGCTACACCTTC
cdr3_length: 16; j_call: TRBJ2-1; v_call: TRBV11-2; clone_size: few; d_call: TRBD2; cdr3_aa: CASSLGGTSGDNEQFF; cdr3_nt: TGTGCCAGCAGCTTAGGTGGGACTAGCGGCGACAATGAGCAGTTCTTC
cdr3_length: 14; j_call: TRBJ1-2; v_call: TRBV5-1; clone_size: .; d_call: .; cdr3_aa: CASSGGPGDYGYTF; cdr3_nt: TGCGCCAGCAGCGGTGGTCCGGGAGACTATGGCTACACCTTC
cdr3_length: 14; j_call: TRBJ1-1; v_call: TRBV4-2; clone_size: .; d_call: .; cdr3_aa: CASSPRVPVGEAFF; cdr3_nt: TGTGCCAGCAGCCCTAGGGTCCCAGTGGGAGAAGCTTTCTTT
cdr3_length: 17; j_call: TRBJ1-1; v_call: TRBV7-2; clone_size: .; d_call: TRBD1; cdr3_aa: CASSLVPGRDRGCEAFF; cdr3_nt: TGTGCCAGCAGCTTAGTTCCCGGTCGGGACAGGGGCTGTGAAGCTTTCTTT
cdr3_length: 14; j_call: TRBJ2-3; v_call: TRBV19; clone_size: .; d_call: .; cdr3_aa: CASSIPRDDHTQYF; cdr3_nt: TGTGCCAGTAGTATACCTCGGGACGATCATACGCAGTATTTT
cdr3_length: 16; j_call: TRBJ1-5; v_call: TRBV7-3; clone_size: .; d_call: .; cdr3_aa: CASSTTREGRGQPQHF; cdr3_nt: TGTGCCAGCAGCACGACAAGGGAAGGGCGGGGTCAGCCCCAGCATTTT
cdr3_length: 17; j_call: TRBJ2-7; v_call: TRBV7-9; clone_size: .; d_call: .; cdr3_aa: CASSPYEIGGVLYEQYF; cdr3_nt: TGTGCCAGCAGCCCCTATGAGATAGGTGGGGTCCTCTACGAGCAGTACTTC
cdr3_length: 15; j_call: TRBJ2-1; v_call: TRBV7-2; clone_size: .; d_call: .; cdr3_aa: CASSSYSSSYNEQFF; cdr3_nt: TGTGCCAGCAGCTCTTACTCGAGCTCCTACAATGAGCAGTTCTTC
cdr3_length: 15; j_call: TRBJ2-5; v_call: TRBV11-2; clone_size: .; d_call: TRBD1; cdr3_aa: CASSPYPRGRETQYF; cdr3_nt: TGTGCCAGCAGCCCTTACCCTAGGGGGCGAGAGACCCAGTACTTC
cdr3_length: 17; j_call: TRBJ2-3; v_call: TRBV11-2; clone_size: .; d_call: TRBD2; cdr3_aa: CASSLGARRLASDTQYF; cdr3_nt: TGTGCCAGCAGCTTAGGGGCAAGGAGACTAGCATCAGATACGCAGTATTTT
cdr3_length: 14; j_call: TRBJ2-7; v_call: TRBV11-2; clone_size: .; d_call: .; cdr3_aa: CASSLPRLVGEQYF; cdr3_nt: TGTGCCAGCAGCTTACCCCGACTAGTTGGCGAGCAGTACTTC
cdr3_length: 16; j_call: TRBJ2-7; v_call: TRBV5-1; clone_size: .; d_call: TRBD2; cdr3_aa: CASSLDAGGRSYEQYF; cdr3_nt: TGCGCCAGCAGCTTGGATGCGGGAGGCCGTTCCTACGAGCAGTACTTC
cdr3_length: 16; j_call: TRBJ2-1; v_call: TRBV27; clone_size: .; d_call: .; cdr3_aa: CASSPYAGSSYNEQFF; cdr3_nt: TGTGCCAGCAGTCCCTACGCGGGAAGCTCCTACAATGAGCAGTTCTTC
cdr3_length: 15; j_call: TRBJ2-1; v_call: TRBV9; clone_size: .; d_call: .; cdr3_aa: CASSASDGSYNEQFF; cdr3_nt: TGTGCCAGCAGCGCTAGCGACGGCTCCTACAATGAGCAGTTCTTC
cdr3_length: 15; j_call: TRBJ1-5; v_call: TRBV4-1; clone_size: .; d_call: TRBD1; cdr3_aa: CASSQDGTGRQPQHF; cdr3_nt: TGCGCCAGCAGCCAAGATGGGACAGGGCGGCAGCCCCAGCATTTT
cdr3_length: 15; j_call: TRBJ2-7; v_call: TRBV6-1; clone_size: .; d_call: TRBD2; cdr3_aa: CASSRSGTSVYEQYF; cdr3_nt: TGTGCCAGCAGCCGATCCGGGACTAGCGTCTACGAGCAGTACTTC
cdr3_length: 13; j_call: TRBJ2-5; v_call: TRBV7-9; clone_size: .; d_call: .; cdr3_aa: CASRKEGKETQYF; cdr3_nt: TGTGCCAGCAGAAAGGAGGGGAAGGAGACCCAGTACTTC
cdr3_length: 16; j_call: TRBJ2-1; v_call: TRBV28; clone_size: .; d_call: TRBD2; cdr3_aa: CASSLGAGEGYNEQFF; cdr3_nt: TGTGCCAGCAGTTTAGGAGCGGGAGAAGGGTACAATGAGCAGTTCTTC
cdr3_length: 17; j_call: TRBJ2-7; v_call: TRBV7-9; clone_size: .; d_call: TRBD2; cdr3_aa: CASSLGGTSGRVGEQYF; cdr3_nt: TGTGCCAGCAGCTTAGGTGGAACTAGCGGGAGGGTTGGAGAGCAGTACTTC
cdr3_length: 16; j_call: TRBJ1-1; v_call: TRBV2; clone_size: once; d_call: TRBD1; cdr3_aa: CASRPIAGQVGTEAFF; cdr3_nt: TGTGCCAGCAGGCCAATCGCGGGACAGGTAGGCACTGAAGCTTTCTTT
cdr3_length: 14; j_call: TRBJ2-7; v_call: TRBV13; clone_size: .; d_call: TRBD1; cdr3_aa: CASSHSTGAAEQYF; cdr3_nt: TGTGCCAGCAGCCATTCGACAGGGGCGGCCGAGCAGTACTTC
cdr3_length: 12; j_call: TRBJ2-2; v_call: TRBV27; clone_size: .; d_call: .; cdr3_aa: CASSFGTGELFF; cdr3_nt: TGTGCCAGCAGTTTTGGAACCGGGGAGCTGTTTTTT
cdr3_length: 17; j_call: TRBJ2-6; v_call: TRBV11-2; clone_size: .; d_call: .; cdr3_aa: CASSLGAGAGGANVLTF; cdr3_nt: TGTGCCAGCAGCTTAGGGGCGGGGGCTGGTGGGGCCAACGTCCTGACTTTC